The next 26 T cell receptor beta chains were all read from a single sample in a study of PD-1 blockade in mismatch repair-deficient tumors. TCRdb keeps only in-frame clones here, not all; method: immunoSEQ multiplex PCR. The sample records approximately 79,000 clones, roughly 80% being singletons. This specimen consisted of peripheral blood, obtained 44 weeks after starting pembrolizumab. These receptor sequences come from an adult with mismatch repair-deficient cancer.

This rearrangement joins TRBV27 to TRBJ2-1; TRBD2 aligns across 7 bases. Germline V gene lookup returns CDR1 MNHEY and CDR2 SMNVEV (reference sequence). The V gene end was trimmed by 3 bases and the J gene end by 4 bases; junction bases not matched to a gene: 9. CDR3 length equals 16 residues. The CDR3 nucleotides are TGTGCCAGCAGTTTCGACCTTGGCGGGAGTTACAATGAGCAGTTCTTC. It specifies CASSFDLGGSYNEQFF.

The chain recombines TRBV6-5 with TRBJ1-5, with 8 positions matching TRBD1. The CDR3 runs 14 residues. Germline-derived CDR1 and CDR2 are MNHEY and SVGAGI. Unmatched junction bases numbered 11, after V lost 6 bases and J lost 10 bases. The CDR3 DNA sequence: TGTGCCAGCAGCCCCGGACAGGGAGGACGACCCCAGCATTTT. Protein: CASSPGQGGRPQHF.

The chain uses TRBV5-1 and TRBJ1-1; 9 positions agree with TRBD1. The CDR3 is made up of 15 amino acids. J lost 1 base, V lost 2 bases, and 3 bases had no gene match. Germline lookup yields CDR1 SGHRS and CDR2 YFSETQ. The CDR3 DNA sequence: TGCGCCAGCAGCTTCCCGGACAGGGGGAACACTGAAGCTTTCTTT. Its protein is CASSFPDRGNTEAFF. The variable domain in full, with the rest retrieved from reference TRBV5-1 and TRBJ1-1, is KAGVTQTPRYLIKTRGQQVTLSCSPISGHRSVSWYQQTPGQGLQFLFEYFSETQRNKGNFPGRFSGRQFSNSRSEMNVSTLELGDSALYLCASSFPDRGNTEAFFGQGTRLTVV.

J is TRBJ2-1 and V is TRBV5-1; tentative D call: TRBD2 (5 bases). Germline values: CDR1 SGHRS, CDR2 YFSETQ. Between the trimmed V and J ends, which lost 3 bases and 12 bases, there was a span of 13 bases. The CDR3 totals 12 residues. CDR3: CASSSKEGWQFF. In DNA, the CDR3 is TGCGCCAGCAGCTCGAAAGAGGGTTGGCAGTTCTTC.

This chain uses TRBV5-5 with TRBJ2-3, with 7 positions matching TRBD1. This CDR3 has 14 amino acids. Germline CDR1 is SGHKS and CDR2 is YYEKEE (reference sequence). V was clipped by 5 bases and J by 1 base; unmatched bases: 4. CDR3 sequence reads: CASSFGQGTDTQYF. CDR3 sequence (DNA): TGTGCCAGCAGTTTTGGACAGGGCACAGATACGCAGTATTTT.

V and J are TRBV5-1 and TRBJ2-2; maybe TRBD2 (5 bases). Germline CDR1 reads SGHRS; CDR2 reads YFSETQ. The CDR3 covers 14 residues. Trimming removed 0 bases from V and 5 bases from J, with 8 bases in between. CDR3 in DNA: TGCGCCAGCAGCTTGGACCGAGGGACCGGGGAGCTGTTTTTT. Translated, it gives CASSLDRGTGELFF.

The genes are TRBV18 and TRBJ1-5; D unclear. Looked up from germline, CDR1 is KGHSH and CDR2 is LQKENI. The CDR3 runs 15 residues. V was pared by 2 bases and J by 2 bases, with 10 bases between. The CDR3 protein is CASSPGYGGNQPQHF. The CDR3 DNA follows: TGTGCCAGCTCACCAGGCTATGGGGGCAATCAGCCCCAGCATTTT.

J is TRBJ2-7 and V is TRBV5-1; either TRBD1 or TRBD2 may fit D (6 bases each). The CDR3 runs to 14 residues. Trimming pared 6 bases from V and 1 base from J, leaving 14 bases between. Germline CDR1 is SGHRS and CDR2 is YFSETQ. The chain's CDR3 is CASTGEDRSYEQYF. DNA of the CDR3: TGCGCCAGCACCGGGGAGGACAGATCCTACGAGCAGTACTTC.

The chain carries TRBV6-6 and TRBJ1-1; D is ambiguous. The CDR3 spans 16 residues. Deletions cut 0 bases from V and 3 bases from J, with 14 bases between. Germline V gene data show CDR1 as MNHNY and CDR2 as SVGAGI (reference sequence). CDR3 amino acids: CASSYSSGQRDTEAFF. CDR3 bases: TGTGCCAGCAGTTACTCGAGCGGGCAAAGGGACACTGAAGCTTTCTTT.

The chain joins TRBV19 to TRBJ1-2; the D gene is possibly TRBD1 (5 bases). CDR1 and CDR2 from the germline V gene are LNHDA and SQIVND (reference sequence). Trimming removed 10 bases from V and 6 bases from J, with 18 bases in between. CDR3 size: 13 residues. Here the CDR3 DNA reads TGTGCCACCGGAACACGGGGGTTCGATGGCTACACCTTC. Protein product: CATGTRGFDGYTF.

The V and J genes are TRBV6-5 and TRBJ2-2; D ambiguous. CDR1 and CDR2 from the germline V gene are MNHEY and SVGAGI. The germline V and J ends were trimmed by 4 bases and 9 bases, with 9 bases remaining between them. CDR3 size: 12 residues. As DNA, the CDR3 is TGTGCCAGCAGTTCGGACGTTTGGGAGCTGTTTTTT. Translating it yields CASSSDVWELFF.

The CDR3 loop reads CASSDKGSEWETQYF. The CDR3 coding sequence is TGTGCCAGCAGTGATAAAGGCAGCGAGTGGGAGACCCAGTACTTC. The J gene is TRBJ2-5, the V gene TRBV2, with D hard to call. Germline assignment: CDR1 SNHLY and CDR2 FYNNEI. The CDR3 consists of 15 residues. Trimming removed 3 bases at V and 5 bases at J, with 16 bases between.

Here the CDR3 DNA reads TGTGCCAGCAGCTTGGACAGGGGGCGAAACACCATATATTTT. Protein: CASSLDRGRNTIYF. J is TRBJ1-3 and V is TRBV7-9, with 11 bases fitting TRBD1. Germline lookup yields CDR1 SEHNR and CDR2 FQNEAQ (reference sequence). J lost 5 bases, V lost 3 bases, and 0 bases had no gene match. This CDR3 contains 14 residues.

There are a few counts of this clone. The chain links TRBV11-2 to TRBJ1-1; D is unclear. Trimming removed 0 bases at V and 4 bases at J, with 6 bases between. Per the germline V gene, CDR1 is SGHAT and CDR2 is FQNNGV. The CDR3 totals 13 residues. CDR3 in DNA: TGTGCCAGCAGCTTAGATTCGGTCACTGAAGCTTTCTTT. This sequence encodes CASSLDSVTEAFF.

The chain combines TRBV11-3 with TRBJ2-5, with D possibly TRBD2 on 6 matching bases. This CDR3 is 14 amino acids long. V was clipped by 2 bases and J by 2 bases, with 9 bases between them. Germline CDR1 and CDR2: SGHNT and YENEEA. This CDR3 is CASSLNAGQETQYF. CDR3 sequence (DNA): TGTGCCAGCAGCTTAAACGCGGGGCAAGAGACCCAGTACTTC.

The J gene is TRBJ2-3, the V gene TRBV11-1, with TRBD2 matching 9 bases. The length of the CDR3 is 15 residues. The ends lost 3 bases at V and 1 base at J; junction bases unmatched: 2. Germline loops: CDR1 SGHAT, CDR2 FQDESV (reference sequence). The CDR3 reads CASSFLAGRTDTQYF. The CDR3 coding sequence is TGTGCCAGCAGCTTTCTAGCGGGACGCACAGATACGCAGTATTTT.

The chain links TRBV6-1 to TRBJ2-3; the match to TRBD2 covers 12 bases. Germline V gene lookup returns CDR1 MNHNS and CDR2 SASEGT. The CDR3 loop spans 16 amino acids. V shed 4 bases and J 3 bases; nucleotides not matched to a gene: 5. The CDR3 reads CASSGASGRATDTQYF. CDR3 coding DNA: TGTGCCAGCAGTGGAGCTAGCGGGAGGGCAACAGATACGCAGTATTTT.

J is TRBJ1-1 and V is TRBV25-1; no definite D call. Germline V gene data show CDR1 as MGHDK and CDR2 as SYGVNS. V lost 7 bases to trimming and J lost 1 base, with 10 bases between them. The CDR3 runs 13 residues. The CDR3 DNA reads TGTGCCAGCATTTCCGGGAGGAACACTGAAGCTTTCTTT. Amino acids: CASISGRNTEAFF.

This sequence joins TRBV5-6 and TRBJ2-7; D unclear. CDR3 length: 14 residues. Trimming cost V 5 bases and J 4 bases, with 16 bases left between them. The germline gives CDR1 SGHDT, CDR2 YYEEEE. CDR3 residues: CASRVVGVEYEQYF. As DNA, the CDR3 is TGTGCCAGCAGAGTCGTTGGGGTTGAATACGAGCAGTACTTC.

To note about this clone: At the DNA level, this CDR3 is encoded by other sequences in the same sample as well. The CDR3: CASSLLAHNEQFF. The DNA for the CDR3 is TGTGCCAGCAGCCTACTAGCCCACAATGAGCAGTTCTTC. The chain joins TRBV7-3 to TRBJ2-1, with TRBD2 as a possible D gene (6 bases). The CDR3 contains 13 residues. With 5 bases removed from V and 5 bases from J, the gap between germline ends came to 10 bases. Germline values: CDR1 SGHTA, CDR2 FQGTGA.

This chain connects TRBV21-1 to TRBJ2-1; no check of the table's D call, TRBD1, against the DNA was made. TRBV21-1 is flagged as a pseudogene. This CDR3 spans 16 amino acids. In nucleotides, the CDR3 is TGTGCCAGCAGCAGGAACAGGGGGCTCTTGCTTGATGAGCAGTTCTTC. Its translation is CASSRNRGLLLDEQFF.

CDR3 sequence (DNA): TGTGCCAGCAGTGACTCGAGGGGTTTTCGCTACACCTTC. As protein: CASSDSRGFRYTF. This chain connects TRBV6-4 to TRBJ1-2, with D possibly matching TRBD1 (5 bases). The CDR3 length is 13 residues. Deletions cut 0 bases from V and 9 bases from J, with 11 bases between. Germline V gives CDR1 MRHNA, CDR2 SNTAGT.

This clone was counted a single time. The V gene is TRBV2, the J gene TRBJ2-2; D is tentatively TRBD1 or TRBD2 (7 bases each). The CDR3 consists of 15 residues. Germline V gene sequence: CDR1 SNHLY, CDR2 FYNNEI. The V end lost 6 bases, the J end lost 2 bases, and 13 bases lay between the germline ends. CDR3 in amino acids: CASRREGANTGELFF. The CDR3 region has the DNA TGTGCCAGCAGAAGGGAGGGGGCCAACACCGGGGAGCTGTTTTTT.

The chain couples TRBV19 to TRBJ1-1, with TRBD1 identical over 8 bases. V trimming: 5 bases; J trimming: 2 bases; junction bases outside the gene matches: 10. Germline V gene data show CDR1 as LNHDA and CDR2 as SQIVND (reference sequence). The CDR3 covers 16 residues. CDR3 in DNA: TGTGCCAGTAGTGACCTCCCCGGACAGGGAAACACTGAAGCTTTCTTT. Translating gives CASSDLPGQGNTEAFF.

This chain's CDR3 is CASSLGTSLENEQFF. The CDR3 DNA reads as TGTGCCAGCAGCCTCGGGACTAGCTTAGAGAATGAGCAGTTCTTC. This chain joins TRBV7-2 and TRBJ2-1; TRBD2 aligns across 9 bases. Germline V lookup: CDR1 SGHTA, CDR2 FQGNSA. This CDR3 contains 15 residues. Germline trimming cut 5 bases from V and 7 bases from J; bases unmatched to any gene: 9.

The CDR3 protein is CASSVTEYNEQFF. The CDR3 DNA reads TGTGCCAGCAGTGTCACAGAGTACAATGAGCAGTTCTTC. J is TRBJ2-1 and V is TRBV6-1, with D uncertain. Germline assignment: CDR1 MNHNS and CDR2 SASEGT. The CDR3 sequence is 13 residues long. Trimming took 4 bases from V and 4 from J, leaving 8 bases between them.